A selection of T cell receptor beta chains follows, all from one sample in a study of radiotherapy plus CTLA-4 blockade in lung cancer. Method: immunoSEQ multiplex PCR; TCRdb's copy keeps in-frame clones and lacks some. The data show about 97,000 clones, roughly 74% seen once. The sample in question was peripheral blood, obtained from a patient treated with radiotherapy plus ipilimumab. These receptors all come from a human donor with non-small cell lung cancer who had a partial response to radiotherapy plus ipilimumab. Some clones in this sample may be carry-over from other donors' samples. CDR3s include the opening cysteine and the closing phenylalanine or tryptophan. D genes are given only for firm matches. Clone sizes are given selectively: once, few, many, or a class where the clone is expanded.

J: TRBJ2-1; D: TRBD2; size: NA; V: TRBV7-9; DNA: TGTGCCAGCAGCGTGCGCCCTAGCGGGAGTTGGAATGAGCAGTTCTTC; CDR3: CASSVRPSGSWNEQFF
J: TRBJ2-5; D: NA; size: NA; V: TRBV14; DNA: TGTGCCAGCAGCCCTGGGACTCGAGCAGGGGAGACCCAGTACTTC; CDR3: CASSPGTRAGETQYF
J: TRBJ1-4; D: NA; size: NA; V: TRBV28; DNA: TGTGCCACCTGGGCCGGCGCAACTAATGAAAAACTGTTTTTT; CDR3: CATWAGATNEKLFF
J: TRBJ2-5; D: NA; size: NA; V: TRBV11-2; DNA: TGTGCCAGCAGCTTATGGGGGCGTGAGACCCAGTACTTC; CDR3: CASSLWGRETQYF
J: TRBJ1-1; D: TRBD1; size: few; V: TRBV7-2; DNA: TGTGCCAGCAGCTCAAAACTGGGACAGGGGGCAAGAGCTTTCTTT; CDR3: CASSSKLGQGARAFF
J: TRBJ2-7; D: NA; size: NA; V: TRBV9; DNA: TGTGCCAGCAGCCCTACGGGGGATAACTACGAGCAGTACTTC; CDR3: CASSPTGDNYEQYF
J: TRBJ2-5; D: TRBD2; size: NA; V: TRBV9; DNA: TGTGCCAGCAGCCCCGCCCTTATTGGTAGCGGGGGATCAGAGACCCAGTACTTC; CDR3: CASSPALIGSGGSETQYF
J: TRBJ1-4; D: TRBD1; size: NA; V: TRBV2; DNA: TGTGCCAGCAGCGCGGACAGGGGAAGGTGGGATGAAAAACTGTTTTTT; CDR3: CASSADRGRWDEKLFF
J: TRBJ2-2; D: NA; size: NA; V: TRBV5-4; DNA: TGTGCCAGCAGCTTCCAGGGCTCCGGGGAGCTGTTTTTT; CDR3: CASSFQGSGELFF
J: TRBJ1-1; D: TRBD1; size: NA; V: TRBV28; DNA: TGTGCCAGCACTAAATCTGGACAGGGTGTAACTGAAGCTTTCTTT; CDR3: CASTKSGQGVTEAFF
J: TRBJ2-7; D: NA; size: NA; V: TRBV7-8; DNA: TGTGCCAGCAGCACCCAGACTCCACCCTACGAGCAGTACTTC; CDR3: CASSTQTPPYEQYF
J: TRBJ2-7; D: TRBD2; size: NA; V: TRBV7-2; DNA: TGTGCCAGCAGCTTAGGGGCTAGCGGGCTACCCTTCGAGCAGTACTTC; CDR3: CASSLGASGLPFEQYF